One T cell receptor beta chain is described in this entry. The antigen remains unidentified. The sample comes from a study of T cells in Graves' hyperthyroidism and ophthalmopathy. Study-wide findings and caveats: From stable hyperthyroidism, ophthalmopathy was separated by a 13 V-J model.

On the basis of clinical symptoms, serum thyroxine and TRAb, thyroid ultrasound and orbital computed tomography, diagnoses were made. It was approximately 9.7 ml of fresh peripheral blood that supplied the PBMCs. Amplified regions were TCR beta CDR3 sequences from RNA transcripts. The HTBI primer set served for first-round RT-PCR of the TCR CDR3. Each CDR3 protein gets one entry after TCRdb re-called the multiplex PCR reads with MiXCR. The sample holds 500,000 to 650,000 distinct CDR3 sequences, nearly 20% seen once. The TCR sequence derives from a man in his forties with Graves' ophthalmopathy. Sequencing was carried out using blood.

CDR3 residues: CASSLPHRALYGYTF. For the CDR3, the DNA is TGTGCCAGCAGCTTACCTCACAGGGCCCTCTATGGCTACACCTTC. This chain connects TRBV11-2 to TRBJ1-2, with a possible D match to TRBD1 (6 bases). The germline gives CDR1 SGHAT, CDR2 FQNNGV. The germline V and J ends were trimmed by 2 bases and 4 bases, with 14 bases remaining between them. This CDR3 is 15 amino acids long. The full variable domain, rest sourced from reference TRBV11-2 and TRBJ1-2, is EAGVAQSPRYKIIEKRQSVAFWCNPISGHATLYWYQQILGQGPKLLIQFQNNGVVDDSQLPKDRFSAERLKGVDSTLKIQPAKLEDSAVYLCASSLPHRALYGYTFGSGTRLTVV.